The clone carrying this T cell receptor (beta chain) has a handful of counts. The antigen is undetermined. TCRdb re-analysed the 5' RACE reads in MiXCR, keeping a single row per CDR3 protein. Here the sample spans some 1,700,000 distinct CDR3 sequences, under 35% being singletons. No donor was unhealthy or non-Caucasian. CDR3 length: 13 amino acids. CDR1 is DFQATT, CDR2 SNEGSKA, per germline (reference sequence). Trimming removed 6 bases at V and 10 bases at J, with 16 bases between. The sample belongs to a study of identical twins. Study results and caveats: Cord blood's abundant beta clonotypes had fewer insertions, unlike memory repertoires. The study found that models underestimated out-of-frame TCR alpha sharing in monozygotic twins. With beta out-of-frame sequences, excess sharing by twins was weaker.

The specimen sequenced was cord blood. The receptor was derived from a newborn girl in good health. This chain uses TRBV20-1 with TRBJ1-6; D is perhaps TRBD1 (6 bases). The CDR3 nucleotides read TGCAGTGCAACCAGGGAGGGGGAATCACCCCTCCACTTT. Protein product: CSATREGESPLHF.